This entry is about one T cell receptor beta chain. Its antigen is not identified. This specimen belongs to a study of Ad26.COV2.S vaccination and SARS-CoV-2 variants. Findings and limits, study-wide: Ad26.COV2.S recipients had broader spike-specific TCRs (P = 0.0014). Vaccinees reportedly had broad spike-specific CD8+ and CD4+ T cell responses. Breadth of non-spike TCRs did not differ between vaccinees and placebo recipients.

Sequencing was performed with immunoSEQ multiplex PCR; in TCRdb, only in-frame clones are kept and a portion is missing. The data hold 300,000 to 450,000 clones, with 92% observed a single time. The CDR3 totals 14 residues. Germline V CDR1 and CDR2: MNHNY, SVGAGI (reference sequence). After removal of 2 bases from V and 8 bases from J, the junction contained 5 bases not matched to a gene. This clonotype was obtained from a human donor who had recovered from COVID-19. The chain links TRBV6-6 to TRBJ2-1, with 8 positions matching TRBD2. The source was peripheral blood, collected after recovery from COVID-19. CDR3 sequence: CASSYGTRLHEQFF. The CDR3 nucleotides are TGTGCCAGCAGTTACGGGACTAGGCTTCATGAGCAGTTCTTC.